This T cell receptor beta chain was found in a study of T cell responses to AZD1222 COVID-19 vaccine. Study-wide background: Analysis merged second doses at about 4 or about 12 weeks. Study observations and caveats: Just six or seven AZD1222 recipients tested seropositive at baseline. Every sample of the repertoires postdated the peak T cell response.

TCRdb keeps only in-frame clones here, not all; method: immunoSEQ multiplex PCR. The repertoire consists of roughly 130,000 clones, with just over 85% occurring once and the leading ten covering roughly 12%. About this clone itself: Its antigen is not known.

Trimming cost V 4 bases and J 4 bases, with 12 bases left between them. The CDR3 contains 14 residues. CDR1 and CDR2 from the germline V gene are KGHDR and SFDVKD. The clonotype was recovered from an adult in good health. Sequenced here: peripheral blood, sampled on day 0 of AZD1222 vaccination. The genes are TRBV24-1 and TRBJ1-2; TRBD1 might be the D (5 bases). In DNA, the CDR3 is TGTGCCACCAGTGACGACAGTGCCCTCTATGGCTACACCTTC. Its protein product is CATSDDSALYGYTF.